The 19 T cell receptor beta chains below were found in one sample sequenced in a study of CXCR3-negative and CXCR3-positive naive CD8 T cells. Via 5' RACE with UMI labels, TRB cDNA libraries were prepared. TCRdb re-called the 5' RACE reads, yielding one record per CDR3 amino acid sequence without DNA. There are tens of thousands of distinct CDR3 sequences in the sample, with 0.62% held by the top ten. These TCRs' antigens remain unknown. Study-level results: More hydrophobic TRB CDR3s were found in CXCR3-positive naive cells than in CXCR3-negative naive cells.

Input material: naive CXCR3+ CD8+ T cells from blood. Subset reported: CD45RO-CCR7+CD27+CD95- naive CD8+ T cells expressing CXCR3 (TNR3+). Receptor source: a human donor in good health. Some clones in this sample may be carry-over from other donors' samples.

The CDR3: CASSSPGQGRTEAFF. The gene calls are TRBV6-5 and TRBJ1-1; with no DNA, the TCRdb D assignment of TRBD1 cannot be verified. The length of the CDR3 is 15 residues. Looked up from germline, CDR1 is MNHEY and CDR2 is SVGAGI.

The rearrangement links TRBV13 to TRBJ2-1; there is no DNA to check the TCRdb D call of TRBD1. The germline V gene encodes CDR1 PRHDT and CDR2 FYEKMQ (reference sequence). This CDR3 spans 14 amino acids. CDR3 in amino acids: CASSPDRGYNEQFF. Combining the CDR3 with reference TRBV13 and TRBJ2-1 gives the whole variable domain AAGVIQSPRHLIKEKRETATLKCYPIPRHDTVYWYQQGPGQDPQFLISFYEKMQSDKGSIPDRFSAQQFSDYHSELNMSSLELGDSALYFCASSPDRGYNEQFFGPGTRLTVL.

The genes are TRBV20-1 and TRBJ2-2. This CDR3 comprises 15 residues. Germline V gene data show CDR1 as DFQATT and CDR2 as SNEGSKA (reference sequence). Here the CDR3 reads CSARDRIANTGELFF.

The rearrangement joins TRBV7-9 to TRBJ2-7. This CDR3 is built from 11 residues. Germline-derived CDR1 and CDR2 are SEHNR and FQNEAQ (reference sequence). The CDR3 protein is CASSLAREQYF.

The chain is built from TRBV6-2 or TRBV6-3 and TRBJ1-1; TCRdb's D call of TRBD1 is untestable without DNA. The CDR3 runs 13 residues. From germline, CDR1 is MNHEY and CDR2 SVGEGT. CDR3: CASSLTGGSEAFF.

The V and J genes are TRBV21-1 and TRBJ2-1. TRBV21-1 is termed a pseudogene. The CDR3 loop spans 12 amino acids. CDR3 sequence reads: CASRLTLYEQFF.

The CDR3 protein is CASSTGQGSFGEQFF. V gene TRBV5-1 combines with J gene TRBJ2-1; TCRdb selects TRBD1, and the lack of DNA leaves this call unchecked. The CDR3 covers 15 residues. CDR1 and CDR2 from the germline V gene are SGHRS and YFSETQ.

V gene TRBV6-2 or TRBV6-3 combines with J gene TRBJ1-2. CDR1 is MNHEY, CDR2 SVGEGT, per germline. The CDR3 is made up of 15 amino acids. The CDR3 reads CASSYSNWSEDGYTF.

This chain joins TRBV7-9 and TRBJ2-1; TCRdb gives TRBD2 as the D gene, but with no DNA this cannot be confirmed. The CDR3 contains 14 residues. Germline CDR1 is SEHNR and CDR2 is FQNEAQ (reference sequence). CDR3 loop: CASSFVAGEVEQFF. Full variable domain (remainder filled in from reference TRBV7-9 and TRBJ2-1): DTGVSQNPRHKITKRGQNVTFRCDPISEHNRLYWYRQTLGQGPEFLTYFQNEAQLEKSRLLSDRFSAERPKGSFSTLEIQRTEQGDSAMYLCASSFVAGEVEQFFGPGTRLTVL.

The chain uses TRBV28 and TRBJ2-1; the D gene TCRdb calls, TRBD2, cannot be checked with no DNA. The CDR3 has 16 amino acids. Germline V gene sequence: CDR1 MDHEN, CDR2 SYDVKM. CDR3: CASSFPPGTSYNEQFF.

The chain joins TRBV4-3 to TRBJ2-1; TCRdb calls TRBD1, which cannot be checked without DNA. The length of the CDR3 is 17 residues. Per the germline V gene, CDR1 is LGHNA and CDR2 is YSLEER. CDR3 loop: CASSQDLEDTAYNEQFF.

The CDR3 loop reads CASSLVGWDIQYF. The J gene is TRBJ2-4, the V gene TRBV27. CDR3 length equals 13 residues. The germline V gene encodes CDR1 MNHEY and CDR2 SMNVEV (reference sequence).

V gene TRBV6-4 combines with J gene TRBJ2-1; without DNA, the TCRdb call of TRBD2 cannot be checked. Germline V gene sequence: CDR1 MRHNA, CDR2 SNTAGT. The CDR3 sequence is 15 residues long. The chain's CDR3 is CASSDSITSNNEQFF.

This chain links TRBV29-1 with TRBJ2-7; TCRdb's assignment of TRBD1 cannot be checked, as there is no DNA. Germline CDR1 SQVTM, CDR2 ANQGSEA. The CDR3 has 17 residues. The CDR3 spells CSVEQRTGGYSSYEQYF.

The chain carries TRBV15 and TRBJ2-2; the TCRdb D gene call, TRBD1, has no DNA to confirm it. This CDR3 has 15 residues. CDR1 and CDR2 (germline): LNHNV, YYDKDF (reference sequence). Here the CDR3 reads CATLPDSANTGELFF.

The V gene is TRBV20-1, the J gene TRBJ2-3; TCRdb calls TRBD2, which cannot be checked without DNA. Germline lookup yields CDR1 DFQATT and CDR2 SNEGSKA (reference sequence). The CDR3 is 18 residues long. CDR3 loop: CSATGTSGRAEGTDTQYF.

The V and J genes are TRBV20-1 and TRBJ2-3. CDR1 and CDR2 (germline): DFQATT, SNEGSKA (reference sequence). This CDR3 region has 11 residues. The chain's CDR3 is CSASDTDTQYF.

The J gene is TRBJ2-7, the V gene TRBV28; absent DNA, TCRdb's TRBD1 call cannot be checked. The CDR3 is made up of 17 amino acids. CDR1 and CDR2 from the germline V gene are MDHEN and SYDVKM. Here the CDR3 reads CASRRGVRGRDFYEQYF.

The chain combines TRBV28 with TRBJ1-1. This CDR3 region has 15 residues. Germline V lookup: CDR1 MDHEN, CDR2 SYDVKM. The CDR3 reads CASTARHRLNTEAFF.